The text below deals with one T cell receptor (beta chain). Its antigen is not identified. RNA transcripts served as the template for amplifying TCR beta CDR3 regions. RT-PCR in the first round (using the HTBI primer set) targeted the TCR CDR3. TCRdb re-analysed the multiplex PCR reads in MiXCR, keeping a single row per CDR3 protein. In the table there are roughly 800,000 distinct CDR3 sequences, about two fifths of which are singletons. V dropped 5 bases and J dropped 0; count of bases not matched to a gene: 16. From germline, CDR1 is SGHTA and CDR2 FQGNSA. This CDR3 has 18 residues. The authors obtained PBMCs from 9 to 10 ml of fresh peripheral blood. This entry is derived from a study of T cells in Graves' hyperthyroidism and ophthalmopathy. Study summary: Before any treatment, at initial diagnosis, peripheral blood was collected. Study-wide points: Most thyroid clonotypes that were expanded above 0.001 also turned up in blood.

The chain links TRBV7-2 to TRBJ2-7; 7 positions agree with TRBD1. The sequence came from a man between 18 and 29 years old with Graves' hyperthyroidism. Material: blood. The CDR3 here is CASSQTLSTGKVSYEQYF. The CDR3 nucleotides read TGTGCCAGCAGCCAGACCCTATCGACAGGGAAGGTCTCCTACGAGCAGTACTTC.